This T cell receptor (beta chain) was retrieved from a study of CD8 T cells in Susac syndrome. RNA in amounts of about 0.45 to 1 ug was reverse transcribed with random hexamers. TCRdb re-called the immunoSEQ multiplex PCR reads with MiXCR, one entry per CDR3 protein. This table has roughly 150,000 distinct CDR3 sequences, 94% appearing once. This CDR3 contains 15 residues. Germline values: CDR1 DFQATT, CDR2 SNEGSKA (reference sequence). V was clipped by 3 bases and J by 1 base, with 15 bases between them. Sequencing input: CD4+ T cells from PBMCs. This receptor was obtained from a human donor with multiple sclerosis. The chain links TRBV20-1 to TRBJ1-1; D gene unclear. The chain's CDR3 is CSASAQSLGNTEAFF. DNA of the CDR3: TGCAGTGCTAGCGCTCAATCCTTGGGGAACACTGAAGCTTTCTTT.